This TCR beta chain is from a study of CD8 T cells in Susac syndrome. The trim removed 7 bases at V and 6 bases at J, leaving 8 bases unmatched. Per germline, CDR1 WSHSY and CDR2 SAAADI. The CDR3 consists of 14 residues. The RNA, about 0.45 to 1 ug, was put through reverse transcription using random hexamers. Via MiXCR, TCRdb re-called the immunoSEQ multiplex PCR reads, giving one row per CDR3 protein. This sample yields 190,000 or so distinct CDR3 sequences, of which nearly 95% are seen a single time; approximately 0.093% belongs to the top ten. Material: CD4+ T cells from PBMCs. The sequence was collected from a human donor with multiple sclerosis. V usage is TRBV10-2 and J usage is TRBJ1-5, with 8 bases aligning to TRBD1. The CDR3 region is CASNRQGRTQPQHF. DNA for the CDR3: TGCGCCAGCAACAGACAGGGGCGAACTCAGCCCCAGCATTTT.